This T cell receptor beta chain was recovered during a study of Ad26.COV2.S vaccination and SARS-CoV-2 variants. The assay was immunoSEQ multiplex PCR, and TCRdb's table has in-frame clones only and misses some. The sample has more than 300,000 clones, about nine tenths seen once. Treatment indicated: roughly 19 received Ad26.COV2.S at low or high dose, single or two shots; about 5 received placebo; per-sample allocation not given. On day 63 after the first injection, vaccine and placebo recipients gave samples. The V gene lost 0 bases and the J gene lost 4 bases, with 21 bases spanning the gap. The CDR3 has 17 residues. The germline V gene has CDR1 GTSNPN and CDR2 SVGIG (reference sequence).

The J gene is TRBJ1-1, the V gene TRBV30, with unresolved D. The clonotype originates from a person aged 18-65 years who received the Ad26.COV2.S COVID-19 vaccine or a placebo. Sample: peripheral blood, taken in a trial of Ad26.COV2.S vaccine versus placebo. The CDR3 here is CAWSVARLRTKGTEAFF. In DNA form, the CDR3 reads TGTGCCTGGAGTGTAGCGAGACTTCGGACCAAGGGCACTGAAGCTTTCTTT.